The rows below give T cell receptor beta chains drawn from one sample of a study of shared clonotypes between healthy human individuals. Method: immunoSEQ multiplex PCR; TCRdb's copy keeps in-frame clones and lacks some. This sample has roughly 2.2 million clones, with approximately 95% found just once. The sequencing input was naive CD4+ T cells from PBMCs. These receptors were taken from a young man in good health. Some clones in this sample may be carry-over from other donors' samples. Each CDR3 is given with its conserved first and last residue. A D gene is named only where the DNA matches it firmly. Size is omitted from some rows. Given values are once, few, many or a class for expanded clones.

j_call d_call v_call clone_size cdr3_aa cdr3_nt
TRBJ2-3 TRBD2 TRBV19 . CASSRSGRRTDTQYF TGTGCCAGTAGCCGTAGCGGGAGGAGGACAGATACGCAGTATTTT
TRBJ2-4 TRBD2 TRBV5-8 . CASSHTWSREVKNIQYF TGTGCCAGCAGTCATACTTGGTCACGGGAGGTAAAAAACATTCAGTACTTC
TRBJ1-5 . TRBV9 . CASSPGGNQPQHF TGTGCCAGCAGCCCAGGGGGCAATCAGCCCCAGCATTTT
TRBJ2-2 TRBD2 TRBV18 . CASSLWTSGRGGELFF TGTGCCAGCTCACTCTGGACTAGCGGGAGAGGCGGGGAGCTGTTTTTT
TRBJ2-1 TRBD2 TRBV11-3 . CASSLQPGLPYNEQFF TGTGCCAGCAGCTTACAACCGGGACTACCGTACAATGAGCAGTTCTTC
TRBJ2-1 TRBD2 TRBV5-1 . CASSLAVASGRGEQFF TGCGCCAGCAGCTTGGCCGTGGCGAGCGGGAGGGGTGAGCAGTTCTTC
TRBJ2-1 TRBD2 TRBV18 . CASSRAGLAGYNEQFF TGTGCCAGCTCACGGGCGGGACTAGCGGGTTACAATGAGCAGTTCTTC
TRBJ2-7 . TRBV7-3 once CASSPPSQGEQYF TGTGCCAGCAGCCCCCCCTCACAGGGAGAGCAGTACTTC
TRBJ2-1 TRBD2 TRBV7-2 . CASSLVLLAGGPNEQFF TGTGCCAGCAGCTTAGTGTTACTAGCGGGAGGGCCGAATGAGCAGTTCTTC
TRBJ2-7 . TRBV5-4 . CASSLTGDSYEQYF TGTGCCAGCAGCTTAACCGGGGACTCCTACGAGCAGTACTTC
TRBJ1-2 . TRBV5-1 . CASSPSTGGFYGYTF TGCGCCAGCAGCCCATCGACCGGGGGGTTCTATGGCTACACCTTC
TRBJ2-2 . TRBV30 . CAWSPLRHGELFF TGTGCCTGGAGCCCCCTCCGGCACGGGGAGCTGTTTTTT
TRBJ1-1 TRBD1 TRBV19 . CASSTWDREATEAFF TGTGCCAGTAGTACCTGGGACAGGGAGGCCACTGAAGCTTTCTTT
TRBJ2-2 TRBD1 TRBV29-1 . CSVGGNRGRTGELFF TGCAGCGTTGGGGGGAACAGGGGGCGAACCGGGGAGCTGTTTTTT
TRBJ2-7 . TRBV5-1 . CASSREGISYEQYF TGCGCCAGCAGTCGTGAGGGTATCTCCTACGAGCAGTACTTC
TRBJ2-1 TRBD2 TRBV6-4 once CASSDLWDPSGLSEQFF TGTGCCAGCAGTGACTTATGGGACCCTAGCGGACTTAGTGAGCAGTTCTTC
TRBJ2-3 . TRBV7-9 once CASSSPKAGGTDTQYF TGTGCCAGCAGCTCCCCCAAGGCCGGGGGCACAGATACGCAGTATTTT
TRBJ2-2 . TRBV2 . CASKGTGIGTGELFF TGTGCCAGCAAAGGAACGGGAATTGGTACCGGGGAGCTGTTTTTT
TRBJ1-1 . TRBV5-5 . CASSLARLNTEAFF TGTGCCAGCAGCTTGGCCAGACTGAACACTGAAGCTTTCTTT
TRBJ2-1 . TRBV9 . CASSVGGGLATPAYNEQFF TGTGCCAGCAGCGTAGGTGGTGGGCTTGCGACCCCAGCCTACAATGAGCAGTTCTTC
TRBJ2-5 . TRBV18 . CASSPRDLGKETQYF TGTGCCAGCTCACCACGGGACCTAGGAAAAGAGACCCAGTACTTC
TRBJ1-1 . TRBV27 . CASSFSPGETEAFF TGTGCCAGCAGTTTTTCGCCAGGGGAGACTGAAGCTTTCTTT
TRBJ2-3 TRBD2 TRBV27 . CASSRTSGSTDTQYF TGTGCCAGCAGCCGGACTAGCGGGAGCACAGATACGCAGTATTTT
TRBJ2-2 TRBD2 TRBV5-1 . CASSLAPSGRPGELFF TGCGCCAGCAGCTTGGCCCCTAGCGGGAGACCTGGGGAGCTGTTTTTT
TRBJ2-1 . TRBV6-1 . CASSEMSGSYNEQFF TGTGCCAGCAGTGAAATGAGCGGATCCTACAATGAGCAGTTCTTC
TRBJ2-7 TRBD1 TRBV4-1 once CASSPTPTGGREQYF TGCGCCAGCAGCCCCACACCGACAGGGGGCCGCGAGCAGTACTTC
TRBJ1-2 . TRBV11-3 . CASRVVAAPSNYGYTF TGTGCCAGCAGGGTTGTGGCAGCCCCCTCTAACTATGGCTACACCTTC
TRBJ1-3 . TRBV30 once CAWSVGLIGNTIYF TGTGCCTGGAGTGTAGGGCTAATCGGAAACACCATATATTTT
TRBJ1-3 . TRBV19 . CASSPVGFGNTIYF TGTGCCAGTAGCCCCGTTGGGTTTGGAAACACCATATATTTT
TRBJ2-3 TRBD2 TRBV5-1 once CASSLLLAGSTDTQYF TGCGCCAGCAGCTTGCTCTTAGCGGGATCCACAGATACGCAGTATTTT
TRBJ2-3 . TRBV11-3 . CASSLGQGTTDTQYF TGTGCCAGCAGCTTAGGGCAGGGGACCACAGATACGCAGTATTTT
TRBJ1-1 . TRBV28 . CASSFIATKNTEAFF TGTGCCAGCAGTTTTATCGCGACGAAGAACACTGAAGCTTTCTTT
TRBJ2-7 TRBD2 TRBV11-1 . CASGLAGVYEQYF TGTGCCAGTGGACTAGCGGGAGTCTACGAGCAGTACTTC
TRBJ1-5 . TRBV5-6 . CASSFGWGGNQPQHF TGTGCCAGCAGCTTTGGATGGGGTGGCAATCAGCCCCAGCATTTT
TRBJ2-1 TRBD2 TRBV9 once CASSPTTSGLNNEQFF TGTGCCAGCAGCCCAACCACTAGCGGGCTGAACAATGAGCAGTTCTTC
TRBJ2-4 TRBD2 TRBV4-3 . CASSQDWLADDIQYF TGCGCCAGCAGCCAAGATTGGCTAGCGGACGACATTCAGTACTTC
TRBJ1-3 . TRBV30 . CAHGSSGNTIYF TGTGCCCACGGGTCCTCGGGAAACACCATATATTTT
TRBJ1-6 TRBD1 TRBV27 . CASSRGTANHSPLHF TGTGCCAGCAGTCGGGGGACAGCCAACCATTCACCCCTCCACTTT
TRBJ2-5 . TRBV27 once CASSSLDWQETQYF TGTGCCAGCAGTTCACTGGACTGGCAAGAGACCCAGTACTTC
TRBJ1-2 TRBD1 TRBV20-1 . CSAHRGGYTF TGCAGTGCGCACAGGGGTGGCTACACCTTC
TRBJ1-1 . TRBV2 few CASSEETGTEAFF TGTGCCAGCAGTGAAGAGACGGGCACTGAAGCTTTCTTT
TRBJ2-7 TRBD1 TRBV5-1 . CASSQGQGRAHEQYF TGCGCCAGCAGCCAAGGACAGGGGAGGGCCCACGAGCAGTACTTC
TRBJ2-7 . TRBV6-1 . CASRLSGQSSYEQYF TGTGCCAGCAGATTGAGTGGACAAAGCTCCTACGAGCAGTACTTC
TRBJ2-7 TRBD2 TRBV18 . CASSSSGLAGAFNYEQYF TGTGCCAGCTCATCTTCGGGACTAGCGGGAGCCTTTAACTACGAGCAGTACTTC
TRBJ1-2 TRBD1 TRBV27 . CASSVTQTGTGDYGYTF TGTGCCAGCAGTGTAACACAGACCGGGACAGGGGACTATGGCTACACCTTC
TRBJ2-5 TRBD1 TRBV14 . CASSQDLVTGEYF TGTGCCAGCAGCCAAGATCTGGTAACAGGGGAGTACTTC